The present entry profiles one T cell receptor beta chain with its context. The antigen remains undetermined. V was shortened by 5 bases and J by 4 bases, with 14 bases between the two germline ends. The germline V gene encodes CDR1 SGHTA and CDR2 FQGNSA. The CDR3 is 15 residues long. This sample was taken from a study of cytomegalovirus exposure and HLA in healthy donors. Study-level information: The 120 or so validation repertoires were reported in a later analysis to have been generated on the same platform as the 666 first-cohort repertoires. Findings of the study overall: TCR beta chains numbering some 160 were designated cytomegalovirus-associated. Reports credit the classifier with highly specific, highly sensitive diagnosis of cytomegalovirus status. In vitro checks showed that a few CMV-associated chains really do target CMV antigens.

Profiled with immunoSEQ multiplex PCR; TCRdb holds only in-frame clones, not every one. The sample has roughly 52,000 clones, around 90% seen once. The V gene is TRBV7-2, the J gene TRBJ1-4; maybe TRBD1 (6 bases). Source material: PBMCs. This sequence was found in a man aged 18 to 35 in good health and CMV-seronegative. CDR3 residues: CASSKNTGNNEKLFF. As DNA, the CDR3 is TGTGCCAGCAGCAAAAACACAGGGAATAATGAAAAACTGTTTTTT.